The 10 T cell receptor beta chains reported below all come from one sample, sequenced in a study of shared clonotypes between healthy human individuals. This table comes from immunoSEQ multiplex PCR, and its TCRdb copy is limited to in-frame clones, with some not included. Counted here are roughly 2.5 million clones, 90% to 95% occurring once; the ten biggest clones make up more than 0.12%. The specimen was naive CD4+ T cells sorted from blood. Noted subset: CD45RA+ positively selected. The receptors originated from a young man in good health.

The rearrangement uses TRBV6-6 and TRBJ2-5; no reliable D call. The CDR3 spans 14 residues. The V gene's germline CDR1 is MNHNY and CDR2 SVGAGI (reference sequence). The V end was cut by 2 bases, the J end by 4 bases, with 11 bases between. The DNA of the CDR3 is TGTGCCAGCAGTTACGTCATAGGCATAGAGACCCAGTACTTC. This codes for CASSYVIGIETQYF.

This clone was seen a few times. The chain couples TRBV10-3 to TRBJ1-1; D is undetermined. Germline lookup yields CDR1 ENHRY and CDR2 SYGVKD. V lost 2 bases, J lost 0 bases, and 7 bases lay in between. This CDR3 has 14 amino acids. This CDR3 is CAISELELNTEAFF. The DNA of the CDR3 is TGTGCCATCAGTGAGCTGGAGTTGAACACTGAAGCTTTCTTT.

The chain carries TRBV6-5 and TRBJ1-5; D might be TRBD1 (5 bases). V dropped 7 bases and J dropped 0 bases, with 10 bases sitting between them. The CDR3 has 14 amino acids. The germline V gene encodes CDR1 MNHEY and CDR2 SVGAGI. CDR3 nucleotide sequence: TGTGCCAGCATAAAGACAGTTAGCAATCAGCCCCAGCATTTT. This gives the protein CASIKTVSNQPQHF.

The CDR3 spells CSVAEDTQYF. The CDR3 nucleotides are TGCAGTGTCGCGGAGGATACGCAGTATTTT. This sequence joins TRBV20-1 and TRBJ2-3, with unresolved D. The CDR3 runs 10 residues. The germline V gene encodes CDR1 DFQATT and CDR2 SNEGSKA (reference sequence). Trimming cost V 7 bases and J 6 bases, with 8 bases left between them.

This clone was detected once. The CDR3 here is CASSSLRGTDTQYF. In DNA, the CDR3 is TGTGCCAGCAGCTCCCTCCGGGGCACAGATACGCAGTATTTT. V and J are TRBV27 and TRBJ2-3, with D hard to call. Between the trimmed V and J ends, which lost 6 bases and 1 base, there was a span of 11 bases. The CDR3 totals 14 residues. Germline CDR1 reads MNHEY; CDR2 reads SMNVEV (reference sequence).

A single count supports this clone. The chain has TRBV12-5 and TRBJ2-3, with D perhaps matching TRBD2 (5 bases). Germline CDR1 reads LGHNT; CDR2 reads FRNRAP. V gave up 6 bases and J gave up 4 bases, with 17 bases separating them. This CDR3 is 15 amino acids long. CDR3 DNA: TGTGCTAGTGGACCCGGACTCCTTCGGGCAGATACGCAGTATTTT. Its protein is CASGPGLLRADTQYF.

The chain combines TRBV4-3 with TRBJ2-1, with a possible D match to TRBD2 (5 bases). Germline CDR1 and CDR2: LGHNA and YSLEER. The V gene lost 0 bases and the J gene lost 2 bases, with 11 bases spanning the gap. The CDR3 is 16 amino acids. The CDR3 spells CASSQEVQRTYNEQFF. In DNA, the CDR3 is TGCGCCAGCAGCCAAGAAGTCCAGCGGACCTACAATGAGCAGTTCTTC.

The V call is TRBV2, the J call TRBJ1-4; maybe TRBD1 (6 bases). V was clipped by 6 bases and J by 11 bases, with 19 bases between them. The CDR3 totals 14 residues. Germline V gene data show CDR1 as SNHLY and CDR2 as FYNNEI. Here the CDR3 reads CASRETGLGWKLFF. CDR3 nucleotide sequence: TGTGCCAGCAGAGAAACAGGGCTGGGATGGAAACTGTTTTTT.

The chain joins TRBV29-1 to TRBJ1-4, with D maybe TRBD1 (5 bases). CDR3 length equals 14 residues. Germline V gene data show CDR1 as SQVTM and CDR2 as ANQGSEA. Trimming pared 4 bases from V and 0 bases from J, leaving 9 bases between. The CDR3 region is CSVAWGATNEKLFF. DNA for the CDR3: TGCAGCGTTGCCTGGGGGGCAACTAATGAAAAACTGTTTTTT.

The chain is built from TRBV2 and TRBJ2-5, with a tentative D call TRBD1 (6 bases). This CDR3 is built from 14 residues. V was cut by 6 bases and J by 4 bases, with 15 bases left in between. Germline V gene sequence: CDR1 SNHLY, CDR2 FYNNEI. Here the CDR3 reads CASSRDKGGETQYF. The CDR3 DNA is TGTGCCAGCAGCCGGGACAAGGGCGGAGAGACCCAGTACTTC. Using reference TRBV2 and TRBJ2-5 for the parts outside the CDR3, the full variable domain is EPEVTQTPSHQVTQMGQEVILRCVPISNHLYFYWYRQILGQKVEFLVSFYNNEISEKSEIFDDQFSVERPDGSNFTLKIRSTKLEDSAMYFCASSRDKGGETQYFGPGTRLLVL.